Below, 14 T cell receptor beta chains from the same sample are listed, as sequenced in a study of T cell responses to AZD1222 COVID-19 vaccine. Assay: immunoSEQ multiplex PCR; the TCRdb copy retains only in-frame clones and omits some. Of 200,000 to 300,000 clones listed, 80% to 95% were seen once; the top ten hold less than 0.65%. Sequenced material: peripheral blood, taken on day 0 of AZD1222 vaccination. Every receptor here comes from an adult in good health.

The chain is built from TRBV3-1 (or the pseudogene TRBV3-2) and TRBJ2-3; 10 bases are a match to TRBD1. V dropped 4 bases and J dropped 1; count of bases not matched to a gene: 5. Germline V gene lookup returns CDR1 LGHDT and CDR2 YNNKEL (reference sequence). The length of the CDR3 is 16 residues. The CDR3 here is CASSLWTGGGTDTQYF. The CDR3 bases are TGTGCCAGCAGCCTATGGACAGGGGGAGGCACAGATACGCAGTATTTT.

This chain joins TRBV30 and TRBJ1-1, with D possibly TRBD1 on 5 matching bases. Trimming removed 3 bases at V and 4 bases at J, with 12 bases between. This CDR3 contains 13 residues. CDR1 is GTSNPN and CDR2 is SVGIG in the germline V gene (reference sequence). The CDR3 coding sequence is TGTGCCTGGAGCGCCGGGGCGGGCACTGAAGCTTTCTTT. Protein sequence: CAWSAGAGTEAFF.

This clone came up once. The V gene is TRBV3-1 (or the pseudogene TRBV3-2), the J gene TRBJ2-1; no definite D call. The CDR3 runs to 16 residues. Germline values: CDR1 LGHDT, CDR2 YNNKEL (reference sequence). Trimming pared 4 bases from V and 1 base from J, leaving 14 bases between. The CDR3 is CASSPLGITSYNEQFF. As DNA, the CDR3 is TGTGCCAGCAGCCCCTTAGGTATTACATCCTACAATGAGCAGTTCTTC.

This clone was recorded a few times. This chain links TRBV28 with TRBJ1-1, with 8 bases aligning to TRBD1. CDR3 size: 13 residues. The germline V gene has CDR1 MDHEN and CDR2 SYDVKM. Losses at the gene ends were 6 bases for V and 4 bases for J; bases not matched to a gene: 4. The CDR3 protein is CASRRQGSTEAFF. CDR3 coding DNA: TGTGCCAGCAGACGACAGGGGAGCACTGAAGCTTTCTTT.

The rearrangement links TRBV5-8 to TRBJ1-4, with D maybe TRBD1 (5 bases). V was clipped by 9 bases and J by 0 bases, with 15 bases between them. CDR1 is SGHTS, CDR2 YDEGEE, per germline. The CDR3 totals 15 residues. CDR3 region: CAIGTLGATNEKLFF. CDR3 bases: TGTGCCATCGGGACCCTCGGGGCAACTAATGAAAAACTGTTTTTT. The variable domain in full, with the rest retrieved from reference TRBV5-8 and TRBJ1-4, is EAGVTQSPTHLIKTRGQQATLRCSPISGHTSVYWYQQALGLGLQFLLWYDEGEERNRGNFPPRFSGRQFPNYSSELNVNALELEDSALYLCAIGTLGATNEKLFFGSGTQLSVL.

The gene calls are TRBV28 and TRBJ2-7; D may be TRBD1 or TRBD2 (6 bases each). The length of the CDR3 is 17 residues. Germline CDR1 is MDHEN and CDR2 is SYDVKM. Deletions cut 7 bases from V and 1 base from J, with 23 bases between. CDR3 bases: TGTGCCAGCACCTCTTATGGAAGGGGGGCCGCTTCCTACGAGCAGTACTTC. This encodes CASTSYGRGAASYEQYF.

V usage is TRBV4-3 and J usage is TRBJ1-2, with 8 positions matching TRBD1. The CDR3 extends over 17 amino acids. Germline V gene sequence: CDR1 LGHNA, CDR2 YSLEER. Trimming removed 4 bases from V and 2 bases from J; junction bases left unmatched: 12. The CDR3 is CASSPETSGGFNYGYTF. CDR3 sequence (DNA): TGCGCCAGCAGCCCAGAAACCTCAGGGGGCTTCAACTATGGCTACACCTTC.

The gene calls are TRBV9 and TRBJ2-1; 8 bases match TRBD2. Trimming cost V 7 bases and J 9 bases; bases outside gene matches: 9. This CDR3 is built from 13 residues. Germline V gene lookup returns CDR1 SGDLS and CDR2 YYNGEE. Here the CDR3 reads CASGSAGGIEQFF. The CDR3 nucleotides read TGTGCCAGCGGATCCGCGGGGGGAATTGAGCAGTTCTTC. The full variable domain, rest sourced from reference TRBV9 and TRBJ2-1, is DSGVTQTPKHLITATGQRVTLRCSPRSGDLSVYWYQQSLDQGLQFLIQYYNGEERAKGNILERFSAQQFPDLHSELNLSSLELGDSALYFCASGSAGGIEQFFGPGTRLTVL.

This clone has just a few counts. The chain combines TRBV29-1 with TRBJ1-5; D not resolved. This CDR3 contains 10 residues. The V end lost 4 bases, the J end lost 5 bases, and 3 bases lay between the germline ends. Germline V gene lookup returns CDR1 SQVTM and CDR2 ANQGSEA. CDR3 amino acids: CSVGDQPQHF. CDR3 in DNA: TGCAGCGTTGGAGATCAGCCCCAGCATTTT.

The gene calls are TRBV5-4 and TRBJ2-7; D is unresolved. This CDR3 contains 15 residues. CDR1 and CDR2 (germline): SGHNT, YYREEE (reference sequence). V gave up 4 bases and J gave up 0 bases, with 14 bases separating them. CDR3 region: CASSQNTLSSYEQYF. In DNA, the CDR3 is TGTGCCAGCAGCCAAAATACCCTGAGCTCCTACGAGCAGTACTTC.

The chain combines TRBV2 with TRBJ1-2; D is perhaps TRBD1 (5 bases). V was cut by 3 bases and J by 7 bases, with 12 bases left in between. CDR3 length: 13 amino acids. Germline V gene sequence: CDR1 SNHLY, CDR2 FYNNEI. The CDR3 loop is CASSDDSIGGYTF. The CDR3, as DNA: TGTGCCAGCAGTGACGACAGCATAGGTGGCTACACCTTC.

This chain connects TRBV4-1 to TRBJ2-2; 12 bases agree with TRBD2. Germline assignment: CDR1 MGHRA and CDR2 YSYEKL. The CDR3 extends over 19 amino acids. The ends lost 2 bases at V and 6 bases at J; junction bases unmatched: 13. In DNA form, the CDR3 reads TGCGCCAGCAGCCAATACCGGACTAGCGGGGCCGCAAGGGCCGGGGAGCTGTTTTTT. This codes for CASSQYRTSGAARAGELFF.

J is TRBJ2-2 and V is TRBV3-1 (or the pseudogene TRBV3-2); D perhaps matches TRBD2 (6 bases). CDR3 length equals 14 residues. Trimming cost V 0 bases and J 4 bases, with 6 bases left between them. The germline V gene has CDR1 LGHDT and CDR2 YNNKEL (reference sequence). CDR3 residues: CASSQEGGTGELFF. CDR3 nucleotides: TGTGCCAGCAGCCAAGAGGGGGGCACCGGGGAGCTGTTTTTT.

The chain links TRBV7-6 to TRBJ1-3; possible D gene TRBD1, 5 bases. CDR1 and CDR2 from the germline V gene are SGHVS and FNYEAQ. The CDR3 covers 15 residues. Trimming took 1 base from V and 4 from J, leaving 11 bases between them. The CDR3 sequence: CASSLGQGTGNTIYF. Written as DNA, the CDR3 is TGTGCCAGCAGCTTAGGGCAGGGAACAGGAAACACCATATATTTT.